Here is one T cell receptor beta chain with its context. This sample was taken from a study of control samples from healthy donors and cancer patients. The CDR3 is 15 amino acids. V lost 0 bases, J lost 6 bases, and 16 bases lay in between. Germline CDR1 is SGHDT and CDR2 is YYEEEE. The protocol was immunoSEQ multiplex PCR, while the TCRdb copy is restricted to in-frame clones and leaves out a portion. This table has several thousand clones, 75% to 95% appearing once. The sequence derives from a man aged 55 to 69 with colorectal cancer. Material for sequencing was PBMCs. The J gene is TRBJ2-7, the V gene TRBV5-6, with D possibly matching TRBD2 (7 bases). The CDR3 region is CASSLARGRGAEQYF. CDR3 nucleotides: TGTGCCAGCAGCTTGGCCAGAGGACGGGGGGCCGAGCAGTACTTC.